The present entry profiles one T cell receptor (beta chain) with its context. There is no known antigen for this receptor. Base qualities are missing; no much larger clone stands one base away. This specimen's time point label, per the study, means: peripheral blood 6 weeks after treatment start. A cohort of 25 to 30 patients with locally advanced or metastatic urothelial carcinoma, treated at Memorial Sloan Kettering on a trial protocol, was included. Peripheral blood mononuclear cells were collected pretreatment and during treatment, at between 1 and 8 total time points per patient. The Qiagen DNeasy Blood extraction kit was used to purify genomic DNA from total PBMCs and from tumor samples. Collected pretreatment and during treatment, PBMCs were isolated and stored as previously described. These data belong to a study of PD-L1 blockade in urothelial cancer (dated by TCRdb to 2016 to 2017). At the level of the whole study: All patients started therapy around 2014 and received atezolizumab 1,200 mg intravenously every 3 weeks. Pretreatment tumor samples, along with matched peripheral blood collected serially before and after atezolizumab treatment, underwent TCR sequencing. Progression-free survival longer than 6 months counted as durable clinical benefit, and TCR features were additionally tested against both progression-free and overall survival. Blood samples were analyzed 3 weeks after the start of treatment (second dose) and 6 weeks after the start of treatment. Pretreatment blood TCR-seq was available for about 30 patients, at least one posttreatment blood collection was obtained for approximately 25 patients, and tumor TCR-seq was available for approximately 25 patients. Durable clinical benefit was achieved by nine patients but not by the remaining 20. An ECOG performance status of 0 or 1 was recorded for the patients, and 0 to 3 prior chemotherapy regimens had been received by the patients. In the same patients, pretreatment tumors underwent whole exome sequencing and RNA sequencing in addition to TCR sequencing. About 90% of the 29 patients were males with bladder-origin urothelial cancer, and about 65% of the 29 reported a prior smoking history. An exploratory multi-omic analysis was conducted of the somatic, immune and clinical correlates of response to PD-L1 blockade with atezolizumab in urothelial cancer. Blood samples gave a median of 141,255 T cells and 82,636 unique TCRs, with a median clonality of approximately 0.08.

To estimate absolute template abundance from read counts, synthetic TCR analog templates were spiked into each PCR. The immunoSEQ assay was used to amplify TCRbeta CDR3 regions from genomic DNA with bias-controlled V and J gene primers. Rearranged TCRbeta segments were sequenced at approximately 20X coverage. In the original analysis: Sequencing errors were corrected by clustering, and CDR3s were annotated against IMGT so that V, D and J genes could be assigned. Only productive TCRbeta rearrangements were used in downstream analyses, excluding out-of-frame or stop-codon sequences. Clonality was computed as one minus Shannon entropy normalized by the log of the number of unique productive sequences. Fisher's exact test with Benjamini-Hochberg correction, using a cutoff of adjusted p below 0.01, was how clones that differed between time points or between blood and tumor were identified. The table comes from immuneACCESS by way of TCRdb, which keeps in-frame sequences with V and J called. Part of the clones is missing from these tables; in studies checked, under half for an unresolved V gene and the rest for unknown reasons. V and J calls and clone size are those listed in that table; D and trimming were worked out from the DNA. For this sample there are 83,000 or so clones; over 80% appear just once. Of the sample, approximately 8.4% is held by the ten largest clones.

The junction shows trimming of 5 bases on V and 7 bases on J, and the gene matches do not reach 10 bases of it. From the germline V gene, CDR1 is SQVTM and CDR2 is ANQGSEA. The CDR3 runs 13 amino acids, cysteine and phenylalanine included. Here the CDR3 DNA is all that survives: 39 bases in frame from base 1. General conclusions and limits of the study: Among patients with durable benefit, tumor-associated TCR clones showed greater expansion in peripheral blood 3 weeks after treatment started (n ≈ 22, p = 0.022). Because the sample size was small (n = 29) and many of the analyses were exploratory, the results are meant to be hypothesis-generating. Improved progression-free and overall survival was found to be associated with pretreatment peripheral blood TCR clonality below the median.

This specimen was PBMCs, taken around atezolizumab (anti-PD-L1) treatment. The rearranged segments are TRBV29-1 and TRBJ2-7, and 8 junctional nucleotides match TRBD1. The sequence came from a man aged 65-85 years with urothelial cancer. The CDR3 region has the sequence CSVLDRALEEQYF. The DNA sequence is as follows: TGCAGCGTTCTGGACAGGGCCCTAGAAGAGCAGTACTTC.